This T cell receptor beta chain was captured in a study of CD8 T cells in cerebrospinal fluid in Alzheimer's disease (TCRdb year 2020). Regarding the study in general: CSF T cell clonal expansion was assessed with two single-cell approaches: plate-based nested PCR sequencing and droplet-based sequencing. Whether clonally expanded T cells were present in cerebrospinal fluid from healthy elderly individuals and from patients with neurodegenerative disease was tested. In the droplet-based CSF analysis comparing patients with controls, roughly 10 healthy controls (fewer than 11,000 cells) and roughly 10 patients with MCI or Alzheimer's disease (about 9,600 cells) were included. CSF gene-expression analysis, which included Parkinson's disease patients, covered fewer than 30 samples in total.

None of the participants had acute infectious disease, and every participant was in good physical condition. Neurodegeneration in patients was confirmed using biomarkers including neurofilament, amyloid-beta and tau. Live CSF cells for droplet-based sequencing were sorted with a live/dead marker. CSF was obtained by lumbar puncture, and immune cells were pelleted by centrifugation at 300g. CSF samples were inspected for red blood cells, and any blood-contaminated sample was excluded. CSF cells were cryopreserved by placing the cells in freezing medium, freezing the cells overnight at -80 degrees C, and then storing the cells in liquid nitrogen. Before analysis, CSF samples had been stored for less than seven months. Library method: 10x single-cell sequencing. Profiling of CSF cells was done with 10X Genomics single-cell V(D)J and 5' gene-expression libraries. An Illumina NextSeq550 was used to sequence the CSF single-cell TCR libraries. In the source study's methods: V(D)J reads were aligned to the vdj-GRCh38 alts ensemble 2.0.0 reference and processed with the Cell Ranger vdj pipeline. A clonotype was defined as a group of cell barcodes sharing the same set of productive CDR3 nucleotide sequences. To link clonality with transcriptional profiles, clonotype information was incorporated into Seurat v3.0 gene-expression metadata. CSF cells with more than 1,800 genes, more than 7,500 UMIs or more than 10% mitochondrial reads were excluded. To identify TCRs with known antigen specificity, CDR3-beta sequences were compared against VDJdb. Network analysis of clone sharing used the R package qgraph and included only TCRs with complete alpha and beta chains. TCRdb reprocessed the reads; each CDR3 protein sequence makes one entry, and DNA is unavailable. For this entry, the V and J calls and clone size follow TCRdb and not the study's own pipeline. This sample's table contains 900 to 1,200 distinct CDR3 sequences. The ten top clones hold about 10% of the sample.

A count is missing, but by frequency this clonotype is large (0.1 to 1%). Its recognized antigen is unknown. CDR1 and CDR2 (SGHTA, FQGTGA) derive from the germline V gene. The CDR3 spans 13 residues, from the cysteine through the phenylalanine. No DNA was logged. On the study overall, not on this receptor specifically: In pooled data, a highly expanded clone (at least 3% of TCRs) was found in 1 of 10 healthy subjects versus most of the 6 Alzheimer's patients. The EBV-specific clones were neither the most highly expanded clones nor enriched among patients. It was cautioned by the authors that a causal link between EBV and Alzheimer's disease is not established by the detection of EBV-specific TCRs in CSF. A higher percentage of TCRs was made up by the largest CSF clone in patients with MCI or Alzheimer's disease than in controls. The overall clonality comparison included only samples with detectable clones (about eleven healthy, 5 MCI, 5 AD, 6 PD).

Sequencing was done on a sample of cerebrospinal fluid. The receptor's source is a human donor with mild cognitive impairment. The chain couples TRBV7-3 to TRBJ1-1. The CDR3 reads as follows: CASSLRPNTEAFF.